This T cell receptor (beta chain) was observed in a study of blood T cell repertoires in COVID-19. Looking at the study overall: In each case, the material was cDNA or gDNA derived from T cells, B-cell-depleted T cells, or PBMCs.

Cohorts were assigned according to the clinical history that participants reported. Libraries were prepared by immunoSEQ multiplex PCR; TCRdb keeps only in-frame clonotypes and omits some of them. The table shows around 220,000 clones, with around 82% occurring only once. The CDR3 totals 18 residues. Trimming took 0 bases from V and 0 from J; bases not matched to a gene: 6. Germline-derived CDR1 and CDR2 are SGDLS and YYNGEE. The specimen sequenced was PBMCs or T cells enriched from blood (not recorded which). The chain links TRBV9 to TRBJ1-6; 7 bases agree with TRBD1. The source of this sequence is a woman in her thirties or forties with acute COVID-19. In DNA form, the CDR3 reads TGTGCCAGCAGCGTAGCTCGGGACAGTAGCTCCTATAATTCACCCCTCCACTTT. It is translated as CASSVARDSSSYNSPLHF.